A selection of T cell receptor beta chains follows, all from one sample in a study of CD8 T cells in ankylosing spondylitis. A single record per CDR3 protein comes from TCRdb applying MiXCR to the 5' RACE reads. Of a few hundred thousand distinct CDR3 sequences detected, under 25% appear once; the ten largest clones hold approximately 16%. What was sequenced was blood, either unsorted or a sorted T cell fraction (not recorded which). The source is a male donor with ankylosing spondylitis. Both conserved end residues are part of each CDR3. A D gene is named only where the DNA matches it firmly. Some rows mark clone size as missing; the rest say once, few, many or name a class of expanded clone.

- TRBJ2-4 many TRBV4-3 CASSQDALAKNIQYF TGCGCCAGCAGCCAAGACGCACTAGCCAAAAACATTCAGTACTTC
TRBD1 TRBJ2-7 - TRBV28 CASRAMGQGRYEQYF TGTGCCAGCAGAGCAATGGGACAGGGGAGATACGAGCAGTACTTC
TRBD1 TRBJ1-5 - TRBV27 CASSSSHAGTGYQPQHF TGTGCCAGCAGTTCCTCGCACGCCGGGACAGGGTACCAGCCCCAGCATTTT
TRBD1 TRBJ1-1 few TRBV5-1 CASSLGPQGGYTEAFF TGCGCCAGCAGCTTGGGACCACAGGGGGGCTACACTGAAGCTTTCTTT
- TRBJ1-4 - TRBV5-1 CASSMAPSKEEKLFF TGCGCCAGCAGCATGGCCCCCTCAAAGGAAGAAAAACTGTTTTTT
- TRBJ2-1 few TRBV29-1 CSVDRSPLDNEQFF TGCAGCGTTGATCGGTCGCCCCTCGACAATGAGCAGTTCTTC
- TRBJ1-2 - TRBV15 CATSRDGATGGYTF TGTGCCACCAGCAGAGATGGGGCCACGGGGGGCTACACCTTC
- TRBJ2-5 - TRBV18 CASFATANQETQYF TGTGCCAGCTTCGCGACGGCCAACCAAGAGACCCAGTACTTC
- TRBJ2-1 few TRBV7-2 CASSLSGQSYNEQFF TGTGCCAGCAGCTTGTCCGGACAGTCCTACAATGAGCAGTTCTTC
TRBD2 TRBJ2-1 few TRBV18 CASSPLLGTSGYNEQFF TGTGCCAGCTCACCACTACTCGGGACTAGCGGCTACAATGAGCAGTTCTTC
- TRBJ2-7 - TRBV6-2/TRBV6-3 CASSYRTSPRHEQYF TGTGCCAGCAGTTATAGGACTTCCCCCCGCCACGAGCAGTACTTC
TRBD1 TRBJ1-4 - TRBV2 CASSATGIVPNEKLFF TGTGCCAGCAGTGCGACAGGGATTGTGCCTAATGAAAAACTGTTTTTT
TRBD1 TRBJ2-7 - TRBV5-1 CASSLAGTGAISYEQYF TGCGCCAGCAGCTTGGCCGGGACAGGGGCCATTTCCTACGAGCAGTACTTC
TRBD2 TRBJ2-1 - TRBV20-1 CSARRLAGFDNEQFF TGCAGTGCTAGGCGGCTAGCGGGTTTCGACAATGAGCAGTTCTTC
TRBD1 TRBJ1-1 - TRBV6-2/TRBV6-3 CASSQPRGQTWNTEAFF TGTGCCAGCAGCCAGCCGCGGGGACAGACTTGGAACACTGAAGCTTTCTTT
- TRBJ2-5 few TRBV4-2 CASSLPAEGEETQYF TGTGCCAGCAGCCTACCCGCAGAGGGCGAAGAGACCCAGTACTTC
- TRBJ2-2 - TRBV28 CASSFEMDIALWPNTGELFF TGTGCCAGCAGTTTCGAGATGGACATTGCCTTATGGCCGAACACCGGGGAGCTGTTTTTT
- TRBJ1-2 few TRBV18 CASSLEQEYGYTF TGTGCCAGCTCACTTGAGCAGGAGTATGGCTACACCTTC
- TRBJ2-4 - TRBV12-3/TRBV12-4 CASSLGKNIQYF TGTGCCAGCTCCCTCGGCAAAAACATTCAGTACTTC
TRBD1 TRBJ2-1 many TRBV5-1 CASSITGVGYNEQFF TGCGCCAGCAGTATCACAGGGGTGGGGTACAATGAGCAGTTCTTC
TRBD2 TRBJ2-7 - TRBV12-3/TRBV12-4 CASSWTSGMGYEQYF TGTGCCAGCAGTTGGACTAGCGGAATGGGCTACGAGCAGTACTTC
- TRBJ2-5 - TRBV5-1 CATTRSTGSSGETQYF TGCGCCACCACAAGGTCCACAGGGAGTTCGGGAGAGACCCAGTACTTC
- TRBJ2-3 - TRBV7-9 CASSLTQENTDTQYF TGTGCCAGCAGCTTAACCCAGGAAAACACAGATACGCAGTATTTT
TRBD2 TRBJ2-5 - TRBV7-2 CASSSLGLAGGETQYF TGTGCCAGCAGCTCCCTGGGGCTAGCGGGAGGAGAGACCCAGTACTTC
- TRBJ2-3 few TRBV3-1 CASSQNADTQYF TGTGCCAGCAGCCAAAACGCAGATACGCAGTATTTT
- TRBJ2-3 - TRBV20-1 CSATNRGDTQYF TGCAGTGCTACGAACAGAGGGGATACGCAGTATTTT
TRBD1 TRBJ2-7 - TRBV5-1 CASSLDREYEQYF TGCGCCAGCAGCCTTGACAGGGAGTACGAGCAGTACTTC
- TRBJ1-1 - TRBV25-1 CASSESGKRRTEAFF TGTGCCAGCAGTGAATCGGGGAAGAGGAGGACTGAAGCTTTCTTT
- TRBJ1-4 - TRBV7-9 CASSLGGVTNEKLFF TGTGCCAGCAGCTTGGGGGGGGTGACTAATGAAAAACTGTTTTTT
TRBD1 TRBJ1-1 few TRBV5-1 CASSYTGTGFGTEAFF TGCGCCAGCAGCTACACCGGGACAGGGTTTGGCACTGAAGCTTTCTTT
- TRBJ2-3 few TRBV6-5 CASIRGDTQYF TGTGCCAGCATTCGGGGGGATACGCAGTATTTT
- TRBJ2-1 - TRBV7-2 CASSLAAGHYNEQFF TGTGCCAGCAGCTTAGCGGCGGGACACTACAATGAGCAGTTCTTC
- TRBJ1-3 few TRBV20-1 CSARKPNSGNTIYF TGCAGTGCTAGGAAACCGAACTCTGGAAACACCATATATTTT
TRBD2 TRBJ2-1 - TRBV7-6 CASSEGPDGLAYEQFF TGTGCCAGCAGCGAGGGGCCGGATGGACTAGCCTATGAGCAGTTCTTC
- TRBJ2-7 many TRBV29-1 CSVGGASYEQYF TGCAGCGTTGGCGGAGCATCCTACGAGCAGTACTTC
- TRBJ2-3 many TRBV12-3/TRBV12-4 CASSFGSLNTDTQYF TGTGCCAGCAGTTTTGGCTCTCTGAACACAGATACGCAGTATTTT
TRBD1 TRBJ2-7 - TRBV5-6 CASSLAQGQGYEQYF TGTGCCAGCAGCTTGGCCCAAGGACAGGGGTACGAGCAGTACTTC
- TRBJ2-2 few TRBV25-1 CASRTLNTGELFF TGTGCCAGCAGAACTCTTAACACCGGGGAGCTGTTTTTT
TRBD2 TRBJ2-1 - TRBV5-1 CASSLLTSGSNNEQFF TGCGCCAGCAGCCTCCTTACTAGCGGGAGTAACAATGAGCAGTTCTTC
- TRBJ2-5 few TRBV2 CASQIGVQETQYF TGTGCCAGTCAAATAGGGGTTCAAGAGACCCAGTACTTC
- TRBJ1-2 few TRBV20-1 CSAAQLGHGYTF TGCAGTGCGGCCCAATTAGGCCATGGCTACACCTTC